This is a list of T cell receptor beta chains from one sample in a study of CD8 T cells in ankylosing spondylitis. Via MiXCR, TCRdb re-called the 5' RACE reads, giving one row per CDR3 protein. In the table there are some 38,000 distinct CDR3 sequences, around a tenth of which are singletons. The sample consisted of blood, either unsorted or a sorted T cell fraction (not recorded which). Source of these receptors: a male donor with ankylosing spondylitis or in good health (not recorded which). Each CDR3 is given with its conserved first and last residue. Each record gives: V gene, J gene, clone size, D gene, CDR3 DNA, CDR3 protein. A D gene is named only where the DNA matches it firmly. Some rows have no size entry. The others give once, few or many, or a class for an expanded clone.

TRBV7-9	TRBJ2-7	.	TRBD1	TGTGCCAGCAGCGTCGACAGGGGAGCCTACGAGCAGTACTTC	CASSVDRGAYEQYF
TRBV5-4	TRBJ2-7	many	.	TGTGCCAGCAGCTCCCGGGACACCCTCTACGAGCAGTACTTC	CASSSRDTLYEQYF
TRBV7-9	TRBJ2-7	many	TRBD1	TGTGCCAGCAGCCATACTCCGGGACAGGGTGTCCACGAGCAGTACTTC	CASSHTPGQGVHEQYF
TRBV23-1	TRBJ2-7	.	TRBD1	TGCGCCAGCGGCACGGGACAGTCCTTCTCCTACGAGCAGTACTTC	CASGTGQSFSYEQYF
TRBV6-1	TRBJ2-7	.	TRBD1	TGTGCCAGCAGTCAGGACAGGGCTAAACTCTTTTACGAGCAGTACTTC	CASSQDRAKLFYEQYF
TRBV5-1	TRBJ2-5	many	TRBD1	TGCGCCAGCAGCGTTCAGGGGGCCGGCCAAGAGACCCAGTACTTC	CASSVQGAGQETQYF
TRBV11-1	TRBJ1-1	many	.	TGTGCCAGCAGCTTAGAGGCGTCAGGGCGGACTGAAGCTTTCTTT	CASSLEASGRTEAFF
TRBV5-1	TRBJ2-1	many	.	TGCGCCAGCAGCTCTTCGGGTGTTGAAGGGAGGCGGGCTGGTGAGCAGTTCTTC	CASSSSGVEGRRAGEQFF
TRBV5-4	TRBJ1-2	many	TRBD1	TGTGCCAGCAGCAGGGACAGGGCAGCTGGCTACACCTTC	CASSRDRAAGYTF
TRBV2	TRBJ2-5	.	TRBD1	TGTGCCAGCAGTGGGGACAGAACCAAACAAGAGACCCAGTACTTC	CASSGDRTKQETQYF